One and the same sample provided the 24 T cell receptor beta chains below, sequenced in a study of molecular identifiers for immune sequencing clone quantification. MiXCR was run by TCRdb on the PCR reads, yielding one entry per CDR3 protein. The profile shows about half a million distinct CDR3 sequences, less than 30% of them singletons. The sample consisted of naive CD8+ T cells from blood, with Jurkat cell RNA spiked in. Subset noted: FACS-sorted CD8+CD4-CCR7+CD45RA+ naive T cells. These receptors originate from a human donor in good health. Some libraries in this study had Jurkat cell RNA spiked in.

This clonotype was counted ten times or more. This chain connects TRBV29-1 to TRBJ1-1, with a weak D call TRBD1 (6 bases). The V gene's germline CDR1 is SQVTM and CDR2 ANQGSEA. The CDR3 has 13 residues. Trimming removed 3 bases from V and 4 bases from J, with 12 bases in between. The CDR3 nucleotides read TGCAGCGTTGATCAGGGGCTAGGCACTGAAGCTTTCTTT. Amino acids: CSVDQGLGTEAFF. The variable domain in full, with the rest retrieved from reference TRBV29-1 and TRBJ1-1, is SAVISQKPSRDICQRGTSLTIQCQVDSQVTMMFWYRQQPGQSLTLIATANQGSEATYESGFVIDKFPISRPNLTFSTLTVSNMSPEDSSIYLCSVDQGLGTEAFFGQGTRLTVV.

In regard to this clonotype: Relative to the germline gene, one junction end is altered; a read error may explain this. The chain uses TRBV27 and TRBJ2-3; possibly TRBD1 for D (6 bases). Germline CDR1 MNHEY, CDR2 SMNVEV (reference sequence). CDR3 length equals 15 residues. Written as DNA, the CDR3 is TGTGCCAGCAGTTTAGAACAGGGTACAATGGATACGCGGTATTTT. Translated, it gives CASSLEQGTMDTRYF.

This chain's CDR3 is CSARYRTGGPYEQYF. For the CDR3, the DNA is TGCAGTGCTAGGTACCGGACAGGGGGGCCCTACGAGCAGTACTTC. This rearrangement joins TRBV20-1 to TRBJ2-7; 10 positions match TRBD1. The junction had 7 bases not matched to a gene; V was cut back by 3 bases and J by 2 bases. The CDR3 is 15 residues long. CDR1 is DFQATT, CDR2 SNEGSKA, per germline (reference sequence).

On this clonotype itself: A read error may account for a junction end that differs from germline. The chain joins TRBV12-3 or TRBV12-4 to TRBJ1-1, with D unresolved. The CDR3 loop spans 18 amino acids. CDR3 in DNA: TGTGTCAGCAGTTCGACTTCCCCTTTCCATTTACTGAACACTGAAGCTTTCTTT. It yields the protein CVSSSTSPFHLLNTEAFF.

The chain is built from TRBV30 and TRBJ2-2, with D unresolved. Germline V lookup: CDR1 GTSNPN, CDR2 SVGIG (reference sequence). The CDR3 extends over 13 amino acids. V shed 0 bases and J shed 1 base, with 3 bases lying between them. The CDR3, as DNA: TGTGCCTGGAGTGTAGAGAACACCGGGGAGCTGTTTTTT. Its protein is CAWSVENTGELFF.

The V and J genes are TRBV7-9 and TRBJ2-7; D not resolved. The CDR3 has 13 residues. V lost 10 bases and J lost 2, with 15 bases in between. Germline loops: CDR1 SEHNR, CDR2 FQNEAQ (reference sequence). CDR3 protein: CAITQEVAYEQYF. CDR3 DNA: TGTGCCATTACTCAGGAAGTCGCCTACGAGCAGTACTTC. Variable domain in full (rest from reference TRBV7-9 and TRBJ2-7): DTGVSQNPRHKITKRGQNVTFRCDPISEHNRLYWYRQTLGQGPEFLTYFQNEAQLEKSRLLSDRFSAERPKGSFSTLEIQRTEQGDSAMYLCAITQEVAYEQYFGPGTRLTVT.

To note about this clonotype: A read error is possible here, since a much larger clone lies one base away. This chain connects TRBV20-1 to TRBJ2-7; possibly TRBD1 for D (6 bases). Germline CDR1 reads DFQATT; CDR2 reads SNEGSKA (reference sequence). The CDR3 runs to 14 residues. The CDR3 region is CCARSPHTGSEQYF. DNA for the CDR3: TGCTGTGCTAGATCACCTCATACAGGGTCCGAGCAGTACTTC.

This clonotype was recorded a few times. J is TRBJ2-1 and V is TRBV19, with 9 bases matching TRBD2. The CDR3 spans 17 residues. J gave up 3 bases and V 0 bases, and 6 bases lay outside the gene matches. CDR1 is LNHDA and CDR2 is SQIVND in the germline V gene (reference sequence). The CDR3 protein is CASSIDPPSGIYNEQFF. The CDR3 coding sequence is TGTGCCAGTAGTATAGATCCCCCTAGCGGGATCTACAATGAGCAGTTCTTC.

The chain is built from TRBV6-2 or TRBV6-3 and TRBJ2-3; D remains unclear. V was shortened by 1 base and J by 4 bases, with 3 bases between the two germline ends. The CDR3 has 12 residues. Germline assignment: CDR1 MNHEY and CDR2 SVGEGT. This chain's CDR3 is CASSYFPDTQYF. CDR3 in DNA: TGTGCCAGCAGTTACTTCCCAGATACGCAGTATTTT.

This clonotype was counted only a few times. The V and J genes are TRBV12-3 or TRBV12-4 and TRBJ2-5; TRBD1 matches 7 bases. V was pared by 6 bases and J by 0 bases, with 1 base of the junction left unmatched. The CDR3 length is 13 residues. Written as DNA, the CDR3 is TGTGCCAGCAGGGGACAGCACCAAGAGACCCAGTACTTC. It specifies CASRGQHQETQYF.

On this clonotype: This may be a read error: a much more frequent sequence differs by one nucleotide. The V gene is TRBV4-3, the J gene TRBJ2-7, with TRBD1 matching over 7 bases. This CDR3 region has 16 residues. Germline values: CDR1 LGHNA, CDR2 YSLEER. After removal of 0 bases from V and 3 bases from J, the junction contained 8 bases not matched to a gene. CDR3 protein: CASSQDLGQRSYEQYF. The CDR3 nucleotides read TGCGCCAGCAGCCAAGATTTGGGACAGAGGAGCTACGAGCAGTACTTC.

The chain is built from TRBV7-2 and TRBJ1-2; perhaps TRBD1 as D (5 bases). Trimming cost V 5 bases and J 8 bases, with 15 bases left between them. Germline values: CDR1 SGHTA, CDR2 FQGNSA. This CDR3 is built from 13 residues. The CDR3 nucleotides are TGTGCCAGCAGCCACTGGGACGGGGTCGGCTACACCTTC. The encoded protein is CASSHWDGVGYTF. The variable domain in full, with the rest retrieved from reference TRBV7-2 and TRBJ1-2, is GAGVSQSPSNKVTEKGKDVELRCDPISGHTALYWYRQSLGQGLEFLIYFQGNSAPDKSGLPSDRFSAERTGGSVSTLTIQRTQQEDSAVYLCASSHWDGVGYTFGSGTRLTVV.

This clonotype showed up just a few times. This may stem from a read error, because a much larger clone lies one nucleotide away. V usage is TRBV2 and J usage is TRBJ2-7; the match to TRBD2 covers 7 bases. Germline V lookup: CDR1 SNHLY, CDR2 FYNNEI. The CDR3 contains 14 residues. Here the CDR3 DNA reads TGTGCCGGCAGTGAAGCGGGGAGCTCCTACGAGCAGTACTTC. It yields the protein CAGSEAGSSYEQYF.

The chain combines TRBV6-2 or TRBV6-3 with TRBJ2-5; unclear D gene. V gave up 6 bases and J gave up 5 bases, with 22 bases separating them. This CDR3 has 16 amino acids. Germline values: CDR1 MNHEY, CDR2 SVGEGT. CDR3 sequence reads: CASSQKLLGAGETQYF. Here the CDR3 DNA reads TGTGCCAGCAGCCAGAAGCTATTGGGTGCCGGGGAGACCCAGTACTTC.

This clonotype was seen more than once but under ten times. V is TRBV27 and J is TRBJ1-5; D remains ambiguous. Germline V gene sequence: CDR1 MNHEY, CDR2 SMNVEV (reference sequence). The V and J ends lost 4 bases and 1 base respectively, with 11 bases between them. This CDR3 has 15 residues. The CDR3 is CASSSHLRSNQPQHF. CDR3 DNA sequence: TGTGCCAGCAGTTCCCATCTTCGAAGCAATCAGCCCCAGCATTTT.

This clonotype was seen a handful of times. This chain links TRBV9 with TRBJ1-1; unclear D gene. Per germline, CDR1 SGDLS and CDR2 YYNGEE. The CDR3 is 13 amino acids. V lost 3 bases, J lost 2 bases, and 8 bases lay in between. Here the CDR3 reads CASSDTFNTEAFF. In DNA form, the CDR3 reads TGTGCCAGCAGCGATACCTTTAACACTGAAGCTTTCTTT.

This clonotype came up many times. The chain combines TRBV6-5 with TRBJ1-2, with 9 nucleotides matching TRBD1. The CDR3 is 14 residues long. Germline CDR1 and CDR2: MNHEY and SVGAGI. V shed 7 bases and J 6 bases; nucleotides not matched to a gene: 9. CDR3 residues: CASIQSGTGNGYTF. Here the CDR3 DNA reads TGTGCCAGCATCCAATCCGGGACAGGGAATGGCTACACCTTC.

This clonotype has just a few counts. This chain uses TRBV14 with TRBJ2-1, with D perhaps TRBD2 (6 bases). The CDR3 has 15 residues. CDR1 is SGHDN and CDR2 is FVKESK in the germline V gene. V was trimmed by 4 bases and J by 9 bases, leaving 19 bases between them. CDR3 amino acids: CASSPPGGPHGEQFF. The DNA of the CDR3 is TGTGCCAGCAGCCCCCCCGGAGGGCCCCATGGTGAGCAGTTCTTC.

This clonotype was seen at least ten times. The CDR3 reads CASSSDITDTQYF. The CDR3 nucleotides read TGTGCCAGCAGTTCCGACATCACAGATACGCAGTATTTT. The chain is built from TRBV5-5 and TRBJ2-3; unclear D gene. Trimming removed 5 bases from V and 2 bases from J, with 9 bases in between. The CDR3 totals 13 residues. Germline CDR1 reads SGHKS; CDR2 reads YYEKEE (reference sequence).

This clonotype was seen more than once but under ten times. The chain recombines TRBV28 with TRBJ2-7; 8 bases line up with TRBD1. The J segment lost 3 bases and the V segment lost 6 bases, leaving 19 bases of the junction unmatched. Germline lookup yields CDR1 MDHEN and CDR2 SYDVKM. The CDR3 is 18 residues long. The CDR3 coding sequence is TGTGCCAGCAGCCCGAACGGACTACAGGGGGAACTTTTCTACGAGCAGTACTTC. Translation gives CASSPNGLQGELFYEQYF.

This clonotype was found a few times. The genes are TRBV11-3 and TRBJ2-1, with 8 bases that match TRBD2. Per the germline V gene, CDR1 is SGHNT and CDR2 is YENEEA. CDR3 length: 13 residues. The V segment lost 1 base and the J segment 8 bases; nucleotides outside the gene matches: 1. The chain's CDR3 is CASSLGGGYEQFF. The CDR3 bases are TGTGCCAGCAGCTTAGGCGGGGGGTATGAGCAGTTCTTC.

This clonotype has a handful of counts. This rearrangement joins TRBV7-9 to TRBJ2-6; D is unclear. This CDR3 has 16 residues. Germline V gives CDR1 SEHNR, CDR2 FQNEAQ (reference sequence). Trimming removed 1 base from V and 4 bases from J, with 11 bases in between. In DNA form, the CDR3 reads TGTGCCAGCAGCTTAGGTTTCGGGTCCGGGGCCAACGTCCTGACTTTC. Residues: CASSLGFGSGANVLTF. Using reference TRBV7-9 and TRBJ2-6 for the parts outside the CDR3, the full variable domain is DTGVSQNPRHKITKRGQNVTFRCDPISEHNRLYWYRQTLGQGPEFLTYFQNEAQLEKSRLLSDRFSAERPKGSFSTLEIQRTEQGDSAMYLCASSLGFGSGANVLTFGAGSRLTVL.

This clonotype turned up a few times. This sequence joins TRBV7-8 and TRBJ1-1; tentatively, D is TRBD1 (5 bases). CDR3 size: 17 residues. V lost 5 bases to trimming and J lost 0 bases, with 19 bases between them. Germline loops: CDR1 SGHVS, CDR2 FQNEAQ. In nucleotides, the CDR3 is TGTGCCAGCAGCCCAATGACGACAGTTCCTTTGAACACTGAAGCTTTCTTT. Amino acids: CASSPMTTVPLNTEAFF.

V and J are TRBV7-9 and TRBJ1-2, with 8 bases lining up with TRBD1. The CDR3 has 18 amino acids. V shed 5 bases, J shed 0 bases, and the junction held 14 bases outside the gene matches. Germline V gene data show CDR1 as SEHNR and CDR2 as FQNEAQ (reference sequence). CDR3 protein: CASSRQGTHHLTNYGYTF. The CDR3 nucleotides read TGTGCCAGCAGCAGACAGGGGACCCACCACTTGACTAACTATGGCTACACCTTC.